The next 27 T cell receptor beta chains were all read from a single sample in a study of blood T cell repertoires in COVID-19. The repertoire was sequenced with immunoSEQ multiplex PCR; TCRdb's copy has only in-frame clones and lacks some. The repertoire holds about 300,000 clones, with under 90% as singletons. The sequenced material came from PBMCs or T cells enriched from blood (not recorded which). These receptors all come from a woman aged 40 to 55 who had recovered from COVID-19.

On this clone itself: The same CDR3 arises from other DNA sequences in this sample as well. The chain combines TRBV30 with TRBJ2-4, with 9 bases that match TRBD1. J gave up 6 bases and V 0 bases, and 0 bases lay outside the gene matches. This CDR3 comprises 13 residues. Looked up from germline, CDR1 is GTSNPN and CDR2 is SVGIG (reference sequence). The CDR3: CAWSVQGANIQYF. The CDR3 nucleotides are TGTGCCTGGAGTGTACAGGGGGCAAACATTCAGTACTTC.

V and J are TRBV2 and TRBJ1-4; 9 bases align to TRBD1. V shed 4 bases and J 6 bases; nucleotides not matched to a gene: 6. Germline V gene sequence: CDR1 SNHLY, CDR2 FYNNEI. The CDR3 is 15 amino acids. CDR3 region: CASSGPGTGYEKLFF. Written as DNA, the CDR3 is TGTGCCAGCAGTGGACCAGGGACAGGGTATGAAAAACTGTTTTTT. Looking up the rest from reference TRBV2 and TRBJ1-4 gives the full variable domain: EPEVTQTPSHQVTQMGQEVILRCVPISNHLYFYWYRQILGQKVEFLVSFYNNEISEKSEIFDDQFSVERPDGSNFTLKIRSTKLEDSAMYFCASSGPGTGYEKLFFGSGTQLSVL.

V is TRBV4-3 and J is TRBJ2-1; D is uncertain. This CDR3 comprises 14 residues. Per the germline V gene, CDR1 is LGHNA and CDR2 is YSLEER. V dropped 0 bases and J dropped 6 bases, with 9 bases sitting between them. For the CDR3, the DNA is TGCGCCAGCAGCCAAGACGTAGTCCCCAATGAGCAGTTCTTC. Translation gives CASSQDVVPNEQFF.

The chain uses TRBV12-3 or TRBV12-4 and TRBJ1-1; a possible D gene is TRBD1 (5 bases). Trimming took 6 bases from V and 3 from J, leaving 11 bases between them. This CDR3 region has 13 residues. CDR3 nucleotide sequence: TGTGCCAGCAGGGATCGGGGGGACACTGAAGCTTTCTTT. The encoded protein is CASRDRGDTEAFF.

The chain has TRBV2 and TRBJ1-1; TRBD1 aligns across 9 bases. V shed 5 bases and J 3 bases; nucleotides not matched to a gene: 4. The germline CDR1 and CDR2 sequences are SNHLY and FYNNEI. This CDR3 spans 14 amino acids. This CDR3 is CASSFRDRDTEAFF. CDR3 in DNA: TGTGCCAGCAGTTTCCGGGACAGGGACACTGAAGCTTTCTTT.

This clone was seen once. V usage is TRBV3-1 (or the pseudogene TRBV3-2) and J usage is TRBJ2-3; no reliable D call. Trimming left V 1 base short and J 4 bases short, with 9 bases between. This CDR3 has 14 amino acids. Germline lookup yields CDR1 LGHDT and CDR2 YNNKEL (reference sequence). The CDR3 DNA reads TGTGCCAGCAGCCAAGGGTCCTGGCCAGATACGCAGTATTTT. The encoded protein is CASSQGSWPDTQYF.

V usage is TRBV5-1 and J usage is TRBJ2-7; possibly TRBD1 for D (6 bases). The CDR3 covers 11 residues. V dropped 4 bases and J dropped 7 bases, with 9 bases sitting between them. Germline CDR1 and CDR2: SGHRS and YFSETQ. In DNA, the CDR3 is TGCGCCAGCAGCCCAGGGGATGAGCAGTACTTC. Its translation: CASSPGDEQYF.

V and J are TRBV5-1 and TRBJ1-4; 9 bases line up with TRBD1. Germline V lookup: CDR1 SGHRS, CDR2 YFSETQ. The CDR3 contains 17 residues. V was clipped by 4 bases and J by 8 bases; unmatched bases: 15. The CDR3 loop is CASSARDRALGGEKLFF. The CDR3 DNA reads TGCGCCAGCAGCGCCCGGGACAGGGCCCTAGGGGGGGAAAAACTGTTTTTT.

This chain connects TRBV19 to TRBJ1-2; D is ambiguous. The CDR3 loop spans 13 amino acids. Germline CDR1 reads LNHDA; CDR2 reads SQIVND (reference sequence). The germline V and J ends were trimmed by 5 bases and 1 base, with 8 bases remaining between them. Here the CDR3 DNA reads TGTGCCAGTAGTGGGAGCAATAACTATGGCTACACCTTC. The encoded protein is CASSGSNNYGYTF.

The gene calls are TRBV25-1 and TRBJ1-4; a possible D gene is TRBD1 (5 bases). Per the germline V gene, CDR1 is MGHDK and CDR2 is SYGVNS. Trimming cost V 3 bases and J 7 bases, with 15 bases left between them. This CDR3 has 15 amino acids. CDR3 DNA sequence: TGTGCCAGCAGTGACGAGCCAGGGTGGGGTGAAAAACTGTTTTTT. This codes for CASSDEPGWGEKLFF.

The gene calls are TRBV5-1 and TRBJ1-2; tentative D call: TRBD1 (5 bases). This CDR3 has 15 amino acids. V shed 1 base and J shed 4 bases, with 14 bases lying between them. CDR1 and CDR2 (germline): SGHRS, YFSETQ. CDR3 nucleotide sequence: TGCGCCAGCAGCTTGATCCAGGGAGGCCCCTATGGCTACACCTTC. It translates to CASSLIQGGPYGYTF. The whole variable domain, filled in from reference TRBV5-1 and TRBJ1-2, reads KAGVTQTPRYLIKTRGQQVTLSCSPISGHRSVSWYQQTPGQGLQFLFEYFSETQRNKGNFPGRFSGRQFSNSRSEMNVSTLELGDSALYLCASSLIQGGPYGYTFGSGTRLTVV.

V usage is TRBV27 and J usage is TRBJ2-5, with a possible D match to TRBD2 (6 bases). Germline CDR1 and CDR2: MNHEY and SMNVEV (reference sequence). The CDR3 runs 13 residues. V was cut by 3 bases and J by 4 bases, with 9 bases left in between. Written as DNA, the CDR3 is TGTGCCAGCAGTTTTCGGAGGGGAGAGACCCAGTACTTC. This codes for CASSFRRGETQYF.

The CDR3 DNA follows: TGTGCCAGCAACAGGGGGATGGGCTATGGCTACACCTTC. Amino acid sequence: CASNRGMGYGYTF. This sequence joins TRBV19 and TRBJ1-2; 8 nucleotides line up with TRBD1. CDR3 length: 13 amino acids. Trimming took 9 bases from V and 4 from J; bases not matched to a gene: 7. Germline V gene sequence: CDR1 LNHDA, CDR2 SQIVND (reference sequence).

The chain combines TRBV5-8 with TRBJ1-2; 7 bases are a match to TRBD1. The germline CDR1 and CDR2 sequences are SGHTS and YDEGEE. V dropped 4 bases and J dropped 6; count of bases not matched to a gene: 12. The CDR3 consists of 15 residues. DNA for the CDR3: TGTGCCAGCAGCCCGGGACAGAGGGAAAGGGATGGCTACACCTTC. Translation gives CASSPGQRERDGYTF.

The chain combines TRBV15 with TRBJ2-3, with 8 bases lining up with TRBD2. V trimming: 9 bases; J trimming: 4 bases; junction bases outside the gene matches: 12. Germline CDR1 is LNHNV and CDR2 is YYDKDF (reference sequence). The CDR3 loop spans 15 amino acids. In nucleotides, the CDR3 is TGTGCCACATCCGGGGCGGGGGGAGCAGCAGATACGCAGTATTTT. This gives the protein CATSGAGGAADTQYF.

This clone has just a few counts. The V and J genes are TRBV30 and TRBJ1-3; a possible D gene is TRBD1 (6 bases). There are 18 residues in the CDR3. CDR1 and CDR2 from the germline V gene are GTSNPN and SVGIG (reference sequence). The V end lost 4 bases, the J end lost 2 bases, and 24 bases lay between the germline ends. The CDR3 DNA reads as TGTGCCTGGAATTACAGGGTCCTCCCCCGAGGTCCTGGAAACACCATATATTTT. It translates to CAWNYRVLPRGPGNTIYF.

The chain links TRBV9 to TRBJ2-1; D uncertain. V gave up 2 bases and J gave up 1 base, with 4 bases separating them. This CDR3 has 13 residues. CDR1 SGDLS and CDR2 YYNGEE come from the germline V gene. This chain's CDR3 is CASSVQSYNEQFF. CDR3 in DNA: TGTGCCAGCAGCGTTCAGTCCTACAATGAGCAGTTCTTC.

The rearrangement joins TRBV27 to TRBJ1-2, with D possibly being TRBD1 (6 bases). Germline V gene sequence: CDR1 MNHEY, CDR2 SMNVEV (reference sequence). This CDR3 comprises 13 residues. Trimming pared 8 bases from V and 8 bases from J, leaving 18 bases between. CDR3 in amino acids: CASRKGGGRGYTF. CDR3 nucleotide sequence: TGTGCCAGCCGAAAAGGGGGGGGGCGAGGCTACACCTTC.

The chain has TRBV6-5 and TRBJ1-2; TRBD1 matches 9 bases. The CDR3 extends over 14 amino acids. Germline V gene lookup returns CDR1 MNHEY and CDR2 SVGAGI. V was pared by 6 bases and J by 7 bases, with 9 bases of the junction left unmatched. The DNA for the CDR3 is TGTGCCAGCAGGGGGACAGGGAATAAAGGTGGCTACACCTTC. This sequence encodes CASRGTGNKGGYTF.

This rearrangement joins TRBV5-1 to TRBJ2-5; the D is unclear. Trimming took 2 bases from V and 5 from J, leaving 7 bases between them. Germline CDR1 is SGHRS and CDR2 is YFSETQ. The CDR3 contains 12 residues. CDR3 sequence: CASSFPRETQYF. The CDR3 DNA sequence: TGCGCCAGCAGCTTTCCTCGTGAGACCCAGTACTTC.

The sample holds one count of this clone. The chain links TRBV5-6 to TRBJ2-3; TRBD2 agrees at 9 bases. CDR3 length equals 16 residues. CDR1 and CDR2 (germline): SGHDT, YYEEEE. Germline trimming cut 4 bases from V and 2 bases from J; bases unmatched to any gene: 8. The CDR3 loop is CASSTFLAGPTDTQYF. The CDR3 nucleotides are TGTGCCAGCAGCACCTTCCTAGCGGGGCCCACAGATACGCAGTATTTT.

This chain joins TRBV19 and TRBJ2-3; 8 bases line up with TRBD2. CDR1 is LNHDA, CDR2 SQIVND, per germline (reference sequence). Losses at the gene ends were 5 bases for V and 3 bases for J; bases not matched to a gene: 4. The CDR3 spans 14 residues. The CDR3 nucleotides read TGTGCCAGTAGTGACGGGGGGGGGACAGATACGCAGTATTTT. It translates to CASSDGGGTDTQYF.

The chain is built from TRBV5-5 and TRBJ2-7, with D possibly TRBD1 on 5 matching bases. The CDR3 sequence is 16 residues long. The germline V gene has CDR1 SGHKS and CDR2 YYEKEE (reference sequence). V gave up 4 bases and J gave up 2 bases, with 19 bases separating them. This CDR3 reads CASSPPLAQGTYEQYF. Here the CDR3 DNA reads TGTGCCAGCAGCCCCCCGCTCGCGCAGGGTACCTACGAGCAGTACTTC.

The V gene is TRBV5-6, the J gene TRBJ1-4, with a tentative D call TRBD1 (5 bases). Between the trimmed V and J ends, which lost 3 bases and 8 bases, there was a span of 17 bases. The length of the CDR3 is 15 residues. The V gene's germline CDR1 is SGHDT and CDR2 YYEEEE. The CDR3 sequence is CASSSLRQGNEKLFF. The CDR3 DNA sequence: TGTGCCAGCAGCTCCCTGCGGCAGGGCAACGAAAAACTGTTTTTT.

The chain is built from TRBV6-2 or TRBV6-3 and TRBJ1-1; the D gene is possibly TRBD1 (6 bases). Trimming took 2 bases from V and 3 from J, leaving 16 bases between them. Germline loops: CDR1 MNHEY, CDR2 SVGEGT. This CDR3 has 16 amino acids. The CDR3 loop is CASSYLSPDRHTEAFF. The CDR3 nucleotides read TGTGCCAGCAGTTACCTAAGTCCCGACAGGCACACTGAAGCTTTCTTT.

For the CDR3, the DNA is TGTGCCAGCAGCCCTAAACACAGGGGCAATTGGACCCAGTACTTC. Encoded protein: CASSPKHRGNWTQYF. This chain joins TRBV7-9 and TRBJ2-5; 7 bases are a match to TRBD1. Per the germline V gene, CDR1 is SEHNR and CDR2 is FQNEAQ (reference sequence). With 5 bases clipped from V and 7 bases from J, the junction kept 13 bases outside the gene matches. This CDR3 spans 15 amino acids.

The CDR3 loop is CASSIRTGLGYTF. The CDR3 DNA reads TGTGCCAGTAGTATTAGGACAGGACTTGGCTACACCTTC. The rearrangement joins TRBV19 to TRBJ1-2; 7 positions match TRBD1. The CDR3 sequence is 13 residues long. Trimming took 3 bases from V and 7 from J; bases not matched to a gene: 5. Germline assignment: CDR1 LNHDA and CDR2 SQIVND (reference sequence).